Each of the 20 T cell receptor beta chains below was sequenced from the same sample in a study of T cells in Graves' hyperthyroidism and ophthalmopathy. RNA transcripts gave rise to amplified TCR beta CDR3 regions. With the HTBI primer set, the TCR CDR3 went through a first round of RT-PCR. TCRdb reprocessed the multiplex PCR reads with MiXCR, giving one entry per CDR3 protein. Among approximately 590,000 distinct CDR3 sequences listed, around a sixth were seen once. Sequenced material: blood. These TCRs come from a young woman with Graves' hyperthyroidism.

The V gene is TRBV7-9, the J gene TRBJ1-1; D gene uncertain. Germline CDR1 and CDR2: SEHNR and FQNEAQ (reference sequence). The germline V and J ends were trimmed by 2 bases and 14 bases, with 15 bases remaining between them. The CDR3 length is 12 residues. The CDR3 spells CASSLIYQVPFF. DNA for the CDR3: TGTGCCAGCAGCTTAATATATCAAGTTCCATTCTTT.

The chain combines TRBV20-1 with TRBJ1-3, with 11 positions matching TRBD1. Germline CDR1 is DFQATT and CDR2 is SNEGSKA (reference sequence). The length of the CDR3 is 15 residues. Trimming took 5 bases from V and 4 from J; bases not matched to a gene: 7. DNA for the CDR3: TGCAGTGCTGGGCTGGACAGGGGGCTCGGAAACACCATATATTTT. Residues: CSAGLDRGLGNTIYF.

This clonotype was seen ten or more times. The V and J genes are TRBV11-2 and TRBJ1-6; 7 positions agree with TRBD1. CDR3 length equals 14 residues. CDR1 is SGHAT and CDR2 is FQNNGV in the germline V gene. The trim removed 5 bases at V and 7 bases at J, leaving 5 bases unmatched. This CDR3 is CASSRDRVNSPLHF. The CDR3, as DNA: TGTGCCAGCAGCCGTGACAGGGTAAATTCACCCCTCCACTTT.

This clonotype was seen repeatedly, ten times or more. The genes are TRBV6-5 and TRBJ2-1; 8 positions agree with TRBD1. The germline V gene has CDR1 MNHEY and CDR2 SVGAGI. This CDR3 is 18 amino acids long. V lost 0 bases and J lost 7; bases outside the gene matches: 14. The DNA for the CDR3 is TGTGCCAGCAGTTACTCGGGGGGCCTCAGGACAGGGATAAATGAGCAGTTCTTC. Translation gives CASSYSGGLRTGINEQFF.

V gene TRBV5-1 combines with J gene TRBJ2-2; 8 bases agree with TRBD2. V lost 0 bases, J lost 6 bases, and 4 bases stayed unmatched. The germline V gene has CDR1 SGHRS and CDR2 YFSETQ. The CDR3 spans 15 residues. The CDR3 coding sequence is TGCGCCAGCAGCTTGGCGAGCGGGAGTGCCGGGGAGCTGTTTTTT. This encodes CASSLASGSAGELFF.

There are many counts of this clonotype. The genes are TRBV28 and TRBJ1-5; D unresolved. V was cut by 7 bases and J by 0 bases, with 19 bases left in between. Germline-derived CDR1 and CDR2 are MDHEN and SYDVKM. The CDR3 is 17 amino acids. The CDR3 nucleotides read TGTGCCAGCACAGGAGCCCAGGTTGATTATAGCAATCAGCCCCAGCATTTT. Translation: CASTGAQVDYSNQPQHF.

This clonotype was counted many times. V is TRBV7-2 and J is TRBJ1-1; D is undetermined. This CDR3 comprises 9 residues. CDR1 is SGHTA, CDR2 FQGNSA, per germline. V was clipped by 5 bases and J by 12 bases, with 7 bases between them. The CDR3 DNA follows: TGTGCCAGCAGCCGAATGTCTTTCTTT. As protein: CASSRMSFF.

Many counts were recorded for this clonotype. V usage is TRBV7-9 and J usage is TRBJ2-1; 12 bases map to TRBD2. J gave up 6 bases and V 6 bases, and 12 bases lay outside the gene matches. Germline V CDR1 and CDR2: SEHNR, FQNEAQ (reference sequence). The CDR3 runs 17 residues. The CDR3 spells CASSPRLAGVWGNEQFF. The CDR3 DNA follows: TGTGCCAGCAGTCCACGACTAGCGGGAGTATGGGGCAATGAGCAGTTCTTC.

At least ten counts were recorded for this clonotype. This sequence joins TRBV10-3 and TRBJ2-2, with a tentative D call TRBD2 (6 bases). The CDR3 has 14 amino acids. CDR1 and CDR2 (germline): ENHRY, SYGVKD. V was trimmed by 6 bases and J by 7 bases, leaving 15 bases between them. For the CDR3, the DNA is TGTGCCATCAGCCTGAACGGGGAGGACGGGGAGCTGTTTTTT. Its translation is CAISLNGEDGELFF.

The gene calls are TRBV6-1 and TRBJ2-1; tentatively, D is TRBD2 (7 bases). Germline V gene lookup returns CDR1 MNHNS and CDR2 SASEGT. The CDR3 contains 18 residues. V gave up 2 bases and J gave up 8 bases, with 25 bases separating them. The CDR3: CASSESPSGEGGIHEQFF. The CDR3 bases are TGTGCCAGCAGTGAATCTCCCAGCGGGGAGGGGGGAATTCATGAGCAGTTCTTC.

This clonotype appeared many times. The V and J genes are TRBV5-1 and TRBJ2-3; TRBD2 agrees at 13 bases. V lost 0 bases and J lost 5; bases outside the gene matches: 6. The CDR3 loop spans 17 amino acids. Germline CDR1 is SGHRS and CDR2 is YFSETQ. The CDR3 bases are TGCGCCAGCAGCTTGGCCGGGACTAGCGGGATGATAGATACGCAGTATTTT. Its translation is CASSLAGTSGMIDTQYF. Complete variable domain (other parts from reference TRBV5-1 and TRBJ2-3): KAGVTQTPRYLIKTRGQQVTLSCSPISGHRSVSWYQQTPGQGLQFLFEYFSETQRNKGNFPGRFSGRQFSNSRSEMNVSTLELGDSALYLCASSLAGTSGMIDTQYFGPGTRLTVL.

This clonotype was observed a few times. With a much larger clone just one base away, this may be a read error. CDR3 sequence (DNA): TGTGCCAGCGGTGAGGAAACAGGGAACTATGGCTACACCTTC. Protein product: CASGEETGNYGYTF. The gene calls are TRBV2 and TRBJ1-2, with D tentatively TRBD1 (6 bases). The V gene's germline CDR1 is SNHLY and CDR2 FYNNEI. The CDR3 sequence is 14 residues long.

Note on this clonotype: Compared with germline, one end of the junction differs, possibly owing to a read error. The rearrangement links TRBV6-5 to TRBJ1-4, with TRBD1 matching 8 bases. The CDR3 sequence is 15 residues long. Germline V lookup: CDR1 MNHEY, CDR2 SVGAGI. The CDR3 nucleotides are TGTGCCAGCAGTTACTCGGACAGGGCCTTTGAAAAACTGTCTTTT. Its translation: CASSYSDRAFEKLSF.

This clonotype has a count of ten or more. This chain connects TRBV2 to TRBJ2-1, with 9 bases identical to TRBD1. Germline trimming cut 1 base from V and 10 bases from J; bases unmatched to any gene: 8. This CDR3 is built from 15 residues. In germline, CDR1 is SNHLY, CDR2 FYNNEI. The DNA for the CDR3 is TGTGCCAGCAGTGAAGGGACAGGGGTTCCGGGCGAGCAGTTCTTC. Translating it yields CASSEGTGVPGEQFF.

This clonotype was counted a single time. The chain employs TRBV10-3 and TRBJ1-1; 7 nucleotides align to TRBD1. The junction had 6 bases not matched to a gene; V was cut back by 4 bases and J by 4 bases. This CDR3 comprises 14 residues. Germline V gene sequence: CDR1 ENHRY, CDR2 SYGVKD. The CDR3 DNA is TGTGCCATCAGTGTAGACAGGGTGGTCACTGAAGCTTTCTTT. Its translation is CAISVDRVVTEAFF.

This clonotype has ten or more counts. The chain combines TRBV20-1 with TRBJ2-3; TRBD2 might be the D (5 bases). The V gene lost 1 base and the J gene lost 6 bases, with 11 bases spanning the gap. Per germline, CDR1 DFQATT and CDR2 SNEGSKA (reference sequence). The CDR3 length is 13 residues. The CDR3 loop is CSARVGSSDTQYF. The CDR3 region has the DNA TGCAGTGCTAGAGTTGGGAGTTCGGATACGCAGTATTTT.

The chain combines TRBV18 with TRBJ2-6, with D possibly being TRBD1 (5 bases). This CDR3 is 16 amino acids long. Germline V CDR1 and CDR2: KGHSH, LQKENI. The V gene lost 0 bases and the J gene lost 2 bases, with 8 bases spanning the gap. CDR3 loop: CASSPPRQTGANVLTF. CDR3 nucleotides: TGTGCCAGCTCACCACCTCGACAGACTGGGGCCAACGTCCTGACTTTC.

A few counts support this clonotype. The V call is TRBV20-1, the J call TRBJ2-2; TRBD2 is a possible D gene (7 bases). The germline V gene encodes CDR1 DFQATT and CDR2 SNEGSKA (reference sequence). This CDR3 has 16 amino acids. V was pared by 5 bases and J by 7 bases, with 23 bases between. The CDR3 coding sequence is TGCAGTGCTGGGGGGGGGCGGGAGATTCGGAACGGGGAGCTGTTTTTT. This translates into CSAGGGREIRNGELFF.

This clonotype was seen a handful of times. The chain uses TRBV29-1 and TRBJ1-3; unclear D gene. The ends were cut back, 7 bases at V and 0 bases at J, with 13 bases in the middle. The CDR3 sequence is 14 residues long. Germline V gives CDR1 SQVTM, CDR2 ANQGSEA. The CDR3 DNA is TGCAGCGCAGACCAGACCGGCTCTGGAAACACCATATATTTT. Translation: CSADQTGSGNTIYF.

For this clonotype: One end of the junction does not line up with germline, which may come from a read error. The chain carries TRBV24-1 and TRBJ1-1; 12 positions agree with TRBD1. Germline V CDR1 and CDR2: KGHDR, SFDVKD. CDR3 size: 15 residues. CDR3 nucleotide sequence: TGTGCCACCAGTGATACAGCCGGGACAGGGGGCGTATTAGTCTTT. Its translation: CATSDTAGTGGVLVF.